Below, 10 T cell receptor beta chains from the same sample are listed, as sequenced in a study of T cells in Graves' hyperthyroidism and ophthalmopathy. Using RNA transcripts as the source, TCR beta CDR3 regions were amplified. During a first-round RT-PCR of the TCR CDR3, the HTBI primer set was used. TCRdb itself ran the multiplex PCR reads through MiXCR, one entry per CDR3 protein. The sample includes around 100,000 distinct CDR3 sequences, less than 55% of them seen just once. Sequenced: blood. These TCRs come from a man aged 35 to 55 with Graves' hyperthyroidism.

The chain has TRBV5-1 and TRBJ1-2, with D unclear. The V and J ends lost 3 bases and 3 bases respectively, with 6 bases between them. Germline assignment: CDR1 SGHRS and CDR2 YFSETQ. The CDR3 totals 12 residues. This chain's CDR3 is CASSYPDYGYTF. The CDR3 DNA sequence: TGCGCCAGCAGCTACCCCGACTATGGCTACACCTTC. The full variable domain, rest sourced from reference TRBV5-1 and TRBJ1-2, is KAGVTQTPRYLIKTRGQQVTLSCSPISGHRSVSWYQQTPGQGLQFLFEYFSETQRNKGNFPGRFSGRQFSNSRSEMNVSTLELGDSALYLCASSYPDYGYTFGSGTRLTVV.

J is TRBJ1-4 and V is TRBV2; a possible D gene is TRBD1 (6 bases). Trimming stripped 1 base from V and 2 bases from J, with 8 bases between. The CDR3 extends over 15 amino acids. Germline V gene lookup returns CDR1 SNHLY and CDR2 FYNNEI. CDR3 residues: CASSEEGVTNEKLFF. In DNA form, the CDR3 reads TGTGCCAGCAGTGAAGAGGGGGTGACTAATGAAAAACTGTTTTTT.

The rearrangement links TRBV5-6 to TRBJ1-1; 7 nucleotides agree with TRBD1. CDR3 length: 14 amino acids. After removal of 4 bases from V and 3 bases from J, the junction contained 6 bases not matched to a gene. From germline, CDR1 is SGHDT and CDR2 YYEEEE. The CDR3 DNA follows: TGTGCCAGCAGCCTACAGGGGAAGGACACTGAAGCTTTCTTT. The encoded protein is CASSLQGKDTEAFF.

This clonotype was observed at least ten times. The CDR3 reads CSAFQYGYTF. In DNA form, the CDR3 reads TGCAGTGCTTTCCAGTATGGCTACACCTTC. The chain employs TRBV20-1 and TRBJ1-2, with D unresolved. Germline assignment: CDR1 DFQATT and CDR2 SNEGSKA (reference sequence). CDR3 size: 10 residues. Trimming took off 5 bases at V and 5 bases at J, with 6 bases between the two ends.

On this clonotype itself: A much larger clone lies one base from this, so it may be a read error. The chain recombines TRBV5-5 with TRBJ1-1; the D is unclear. Per germline, CDR1 SGHKS and CDR2 YYEKEE (reference sequence). The CDR3 extends over 15 amino acids. The CDR3 here is CASSLASDENTEALF. In nucleotides, the CDR3 is TGTGCCAGCAGCTTGGCCTCGGATGAGAACACTGAAGCTCTCTTT. The full variable domain, in which reference TRBV5-5 and TRBJ1-1 provide the parts outside the CDR3, is DAGVTQSPTHLIKTRGQQVTLRCSPISGHKSVSWYQQVLGQGPQFIFQYYEKEERGRGNFPDRFSARQFPNYSSELNVNALLLGDSALYLCASSLASDENTEALFGQGTRLTVV.

The rearrangement joins TRBV15 to TRBJ1-5; 7 bases are shared with TRBD1. The length of the CDR3 is 14 residues. The junction had 15 bases not matched to a gene; V was cut back by 5 bases and J by 14 bases. Germline V gene sequence: CDR1 LNHNV, CDR2 YYDKDF (reference sequence). The DNA of the CDR3 is TGTGCCACCAGCGGAACGGTACAGGGGATCTACGAGCATTTT. This sequence encodes CATSGTVQGIYEHF.

This clonotype was counted a single time. The rearrangement links TRBV24-1 to TRBJ2-1; D remains unclear. Per germline, CDR1 KGHDR and CDR2 SFDVKD. V lost 3 bases and J lost 8, with 16 bases in between. The CDR3 is 15 residues long. The DNA of the CDR3 is TGTGCCACCAGTGATGATCGTTCCCTTTTACATGAGCAGTTCTTC. This translates into CATSDDRSLLHEQFF.

This clonotype was seen at least ten times. DNA of the CDR3: TGTGCCAGCAGTACCGGGACAGGGTCAGGGGCCAACGTCCTGACTTTC. This gives the protein CASSTGTGSGANVLTF. The V and J genes are TRBV7-2 and TRBJ2-6; TRBD1 aligns across 9 bases. The germline gives CDR1 SGHTA, CDR2 FQGNSA. This CDR3 comprises 16 residues. Losses at the gene ends were 6 bases for V and 4 bases for J; bases not matched to a gene: 7.

This clonotype occurred many times. Written as DNA, the CDR3 is TGCGCCAGCAGCTCCGGTTCCGCTGGAAACACCATATATTTT. This translates into CASSSGSAGNTIYF. J is TRBJ1-3 and V is TRBV5-1; D not resolved. The V gene's germline CDR1 is SGHRS and CDR2 YFSETQ. The CDR3 consists of 14 residues. V dropped 3 bases and J dropped 2 bases, with 9 bases sitting between them.

At least ten counts were recorded for this clonotype. V is TRBV6-1 and J is TRBJ1-4; D gene ambiguous. CDR1 is MNHNS, CDR2 SASEGT, per germline. This CDR3 has 13 amino acids. V lost 10 bases to trimming and J lost 6 bases, with 15 bases between them. Here the CDR3 reads CAIRTDRHEKLFF. CDR3 DNA: TGTGCCATAAGAACAGACCGTCATGAAAAACTGTTTTTT.